Below, one TCR beta chain is given with its context. Its antigen is as yet unknown. The CDR3 is made up of 16 amino acids. Germline CDR1 is MGHRA and CDR2 is YSYEKL. With 6 bases clipped from V and 4 bases from J, the junction kept 11 bases outside the gene matches. The record originates from a study of shared clonotypes between healthy human individuals. Findings of the study overall: A handful of donors shared 4.5% to 6.5% of their naive CD4 clonotypes.

Assay used: immunoSEQ multiplex PCR; TCRdb lists only in-frame clones, some missing. In the table there are roughly 2.2 million clones, 85% to 95% of which are singletons. The chain links TRBV4-1 to TRBJ1-4; 7 bases fit TRBD1. The sample taken for sequencing was naive CD4+ T cells from PBMCs. Subset defined: CD45RA+ positively selected. The TCR comes from a man aged 18-30 years in good health. Some clones in this sample may be carry-over from other donors' samples. CDR3 region: CASRRAGTVINEKLFF. The CDR3 nucleotides are TGCGCCAGCAGACGAGCCGGGACAGTGATTAATGAAAAACTGTTTTTT.